These T cell receptor beta chains were read from a single sample in a study of post-analysis software for immune sequencing data. Using its own MiXCR run on the PCR reads, TCRdb lists one record per CDR3 protein. The table shows more than 500,000 distinct CDR3 sequences, with around 34% occurring only once. Specimen: blood. These receptors all come from a girl aged 2 to 17 with multiple sclerosis. Each CDR3 is given with its conserved first and last residue. The order of the fields is V gene, J gene, D gene, clone size, CDR3 DNA, CDR3 protein. The D gene is left open where the match is weak. Only part of the rows carry a size: once, few, many, or a class if the clone is expanded.

v_call: TRBV27; j_call: TRBJ2-1; d_call: NA; clone_size: NA; cdr3_nt: TGTGCCAGCAGTTTAGTTCGAGTATCCGATGAGCAGTTCTTC; cdr3_aa: CASSLVRVSDEQFF
v_call: TRBV15; j_call: TRBJ2-5; d_call: NA; clone_size: few; cdr3_nt: TGTGCCACCAGCAGACAGGGGACGGGGACCCAGTACTTC; cdr3_aa: CATSRQGTGTQYF
v_call: TRBV7-9; j_call: TRBJ2-1; d_call: NA; clone_size: NA; cdr3_nt: TGTGCCAGCAGCTTTTTTGTGTCGACAGGAGATTACAATGAGCAGTTCTTC; cdr3_aa: CASSFFVSTGDYNEQFF
v_call: TRBV6-6; j_call: TRBJ1-5; d_call: NA; clone_size: few; cdr3_nt: TGTGCCAGCAGCGAAGGACCGGGCAATCAGCCCCAGCATTTT; cdr3_aa: CASSEGPGNQPQHF
v_call: TRBV4-2; j_call: TRBJ1-6; d_call: TRBD1; clone_size: NA; cdr3_nt: TGTGCCAGCAGCCAAGACATAGGACAGGGGGCCATGGGTAATTCACCCCTCCACTTT; cdr3_aa: CASSQDIGQGAMGNSPLHF
v_call: TRBV6-5; j_call: TRBJ2-3; d_call: TRBD1; clone_size: many; cdr3_nt: TGTGCCAGCAACCCCGGGACAGGCACAGATACGCAGTATTTT; cdr3_aa: CASNPGTGTDTQYF
v_call: TRBV9; j_call: TRBJ2-1; d_call: NA; clone_size: NA; cdr3_nt: TGTGCCAGCAGCCCTACGGGGCACTCCTACAATGAGCAGTTCTTC; cdr3_aa: CASSPTGHSYNEQFF
v_call: TRBV7-2; j_call: TRBJ1-2; d_call: NA; clone_size: NA; cdr3_nt: TGTGTCAGCAGCTTAGTTGGCTACACCTTC; cdr3_aa: CVSSLVGYTF
v_call: TRBV5-1; j_call: TRBJ2-7; d_call: NA; clone_size: NA; cdr3_nt: TGCGCCAGCAGCTTGGGCCGGGACGTACCCTACGAGCAGTACTTC; cdr3_aa: CASSLGRDVPYEQYF
v_call: TRBV4-2; j_call: TRBJ2-7; d_call: TRBD1; clone_size: few; cdr3_nt: TGTGCCAGCAGCCAACACCGCACAGGGGGCTTCTACGAGCAGTACTTC; cdr3_aa: CASSQHRTGGFYEQYF
v_call: TRBV7-6; j_call: TRBJ1-1; d_call: TRBD1; clone_size: once; cdr3_nt: TGTGCCAGCACATCAGGGGGGGGGAACACTGAAGCTTTCTTT; cdr3_aa: CASTSGGGNTEAFF